This TCR beta chain was obtained from a study of Graves' ophthalmopathy and Graves' hyperthyroidism. Study as a whole: Before any treatment was given, at initial diagnosis, peripheral blood was collected. Whole-study findings and limits: In separating ophthalmopathy from stable hyperthyroidism, a 13-signature model achieved about 90% sensitivity and 81.08% specificity.

This CDR3 comprises 10 residues. With 5 bases removed from V and 3 bases from J, the gap between germline ends came to 0 bases. The V gene's germline CDR1 is SNHLY and CDR2 FYNNEI. RNA transcripts provided the template for amplifying TCR beta CDR3 regions. HTBI primers were employed in first-round RT-PCR, then a second-round multiplex PCR followed. TCRdb called the multiplex PCR reads again in MiXCR, with one record for every CDR3 protein. The data show hundreds of thousands of distinct CDR3 sequences, around 45% seen once. Ophthalmopathy was moderately-to-severely active, CAS at least 3, NOSPECS at least 4, lasting under 3 months. Note on this clonotype: What it binds is not known.

The TCR sequence derives from an adult man with Graves' ophthalmopathy. The V and J genes are TRBV2 and TRBJ2-3; D gene unclear. The specimen was peripheral blood. CDR3 sequence reads: CASSTDTQYF. CDR3 DNA: TGTGCCAGCAGTACAGATACGCAGTATTTT.